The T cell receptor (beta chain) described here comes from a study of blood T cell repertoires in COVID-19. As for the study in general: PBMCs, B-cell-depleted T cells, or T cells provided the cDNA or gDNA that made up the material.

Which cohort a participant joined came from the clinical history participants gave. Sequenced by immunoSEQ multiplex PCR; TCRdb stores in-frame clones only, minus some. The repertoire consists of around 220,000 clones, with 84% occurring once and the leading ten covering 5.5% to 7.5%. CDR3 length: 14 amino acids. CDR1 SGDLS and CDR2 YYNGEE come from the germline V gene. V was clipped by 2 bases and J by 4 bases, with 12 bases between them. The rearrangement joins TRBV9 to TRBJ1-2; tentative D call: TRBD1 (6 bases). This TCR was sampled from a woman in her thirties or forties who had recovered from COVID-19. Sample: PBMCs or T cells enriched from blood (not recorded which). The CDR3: CASSVGDRPYGYTF. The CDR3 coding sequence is TGTGCCAGCAGCGTGGGAGACAGGCCCTATGGCTACACCTTC. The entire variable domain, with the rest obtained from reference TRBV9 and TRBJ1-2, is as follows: DSGVTQTPKHLITATGQRVTLRCSPRSGDLSVYWYQQSLDQGLQFLIQYYNGEERAKGNILERFSAQQFPDLHSELNLSSLELGDSALYFCASSVGDRPYGYTFGSGTRLTVV.